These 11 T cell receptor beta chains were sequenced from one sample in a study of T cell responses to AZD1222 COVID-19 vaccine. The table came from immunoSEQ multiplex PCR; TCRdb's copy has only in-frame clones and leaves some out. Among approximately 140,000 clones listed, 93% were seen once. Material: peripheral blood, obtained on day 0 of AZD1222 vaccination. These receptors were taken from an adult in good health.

The CDR3: CASSWGGTSGATDTQYF. Written as DNA, the CDR3 is TGTGCCAGCAGTTGGGGCGGGACTAGCGGGGCTACAGATACGCAGTATTTT. The rearrangement links TRBV27 to TRBJ2-3, with 13 nucleotides matching TRBD2. Germline V gene lookup returns CDR1 MNHEY and CDR2 SMNVEV (reference sequence). The junction had 7 bases not matched to a gene; V was cut back by 4 bases and J by 3 bases. CDR3 size: 17 residues.

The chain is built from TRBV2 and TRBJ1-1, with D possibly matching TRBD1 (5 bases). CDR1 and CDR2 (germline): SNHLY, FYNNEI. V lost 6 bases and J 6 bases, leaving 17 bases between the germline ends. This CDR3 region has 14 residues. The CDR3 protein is CASREQVSLPEAFF. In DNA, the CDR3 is TGTGCCAGCAGGGAACAGGTATCTCTTCCTGAAGCTTTCTTT.

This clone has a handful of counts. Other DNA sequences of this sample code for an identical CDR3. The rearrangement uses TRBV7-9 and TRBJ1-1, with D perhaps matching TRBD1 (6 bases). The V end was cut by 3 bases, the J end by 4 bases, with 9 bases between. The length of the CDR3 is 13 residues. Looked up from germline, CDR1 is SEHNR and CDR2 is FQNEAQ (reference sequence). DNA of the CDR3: TGTGCCAGCAGCTTGGGGGCCGGCACTGAAGCTTTCTTT. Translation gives CASSLGAGTEAFF.

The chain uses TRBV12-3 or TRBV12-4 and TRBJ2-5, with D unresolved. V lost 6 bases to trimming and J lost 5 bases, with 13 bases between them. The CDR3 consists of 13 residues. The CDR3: CASSLTRAETQYF. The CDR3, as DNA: TGTGCCAGCAGCCTGACCCGGGCGGAGACCCAGTACTTC.

As DNA, the CDR3 is TGTGCCAGCAGCTCAGGTAATGAGCAGTTCTTC. This codes for CASSSGNEQFF. The chain carries TRBV7-3 and TRBJ2-1, with no clear D. The CDR3 extends over 11 amino acids. Germline values: CDR1 SGHTA, CDR2 FQGTGA. Trimming pared 4 bases from V and 7 bases from J, leaving 5 bases between.

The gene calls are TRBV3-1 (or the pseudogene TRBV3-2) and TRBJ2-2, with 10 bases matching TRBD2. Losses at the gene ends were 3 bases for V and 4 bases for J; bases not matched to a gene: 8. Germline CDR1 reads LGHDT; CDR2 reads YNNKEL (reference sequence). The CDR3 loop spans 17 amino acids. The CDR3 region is CASSQYPSGSITGELFF. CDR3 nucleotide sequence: TGTGCCAGCAGCCAGTATCCTAGCGGGAGTATCACCGGGGAGCTGTTTTTT.

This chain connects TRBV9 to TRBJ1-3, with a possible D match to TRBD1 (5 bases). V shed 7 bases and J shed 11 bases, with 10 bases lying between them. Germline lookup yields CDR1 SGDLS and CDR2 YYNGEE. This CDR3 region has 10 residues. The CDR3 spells CASGLGPIYF. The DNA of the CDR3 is TGTGCCAGCGGACTGGGACCCATATATTTT.

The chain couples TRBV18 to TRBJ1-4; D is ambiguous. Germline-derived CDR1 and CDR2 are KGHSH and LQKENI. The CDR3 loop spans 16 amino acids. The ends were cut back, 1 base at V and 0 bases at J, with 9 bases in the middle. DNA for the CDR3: TGTGCCAGCTCACCACGACGGACCGCAACTAATGAAAAACTGTTTTTT. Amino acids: CASSPRRTATNEKLFF.

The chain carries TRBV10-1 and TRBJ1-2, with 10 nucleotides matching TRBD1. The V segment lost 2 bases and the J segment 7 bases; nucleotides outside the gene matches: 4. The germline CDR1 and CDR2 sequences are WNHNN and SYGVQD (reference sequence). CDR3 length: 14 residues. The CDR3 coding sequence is TGCGCCAGCAGTGAGGGACAGGGGGTGTTTGGCTACACCTTC. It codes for CASSEGQGVFGYTF.

Here the CDR3 DNA reads TGTGCCAGCTCATTTCTAGCGGGAGGGCCGGACAATGAGCAGTTCTTC. Protein: CASSFLAGGPDNEQFF. V is TRBV18 and J is TRBJ2-1, with 12 bases aligning to TRBD2. Germline CDR1 is KGHSH and CDR2 is LQKENI. The CDR3 runs to 16 residues. J was trimmed by 5 bases and V by 5 bases; bases with no gene match: 7. Using reference TRBV18 and TRBJ2-1 for the parts outside the CDR3, the full variable domain is NAGVMQNPRHLVRRRGQEARLRCSPMKGHSHVYWYRQLPEEGLKFMVYLQKENIIDESGMPKERFSAEFPKEGPSILRIQQVVRGDSAAYFCASSFLAGGPDNEQFFGPGTRLTVL.

This chain's CDR3 is CASSPRTSGRRTVGYEQYF. In DNA form, the CDR3 reads TGTGCCAGCAGTCCCAGGACTAGCGGGAGGAGAACGGTAGGCTACGAGCAGTACTTC. The chain recombines TRBV27 with TRBJ2-7; 14 positions agree with TRBD2. The CDR3 spans 19 residues. V lost 5 bases and J lost 3; bases outside the gene matches: 15. The germline V gene encodes CDR1 MNHEY and CDR2 SMNVEV (reference sequence).